This TCR beta chain is drawn from a study of response to subunit inactivated influenza vaccine. Remarks on this clonotype: What it binds is unknown.

The CDR3 is made up of 14 amino acids. Deletions cut 3 bases from V and 2 bases from J, with 11 bases between. The germline gives CDR1 SGHTA, CDR2 FQGNSA. Findings and limits, study-wide: Each seasonal influenza vaccination recruits few new T cells, the authors suggested.

MiXCR, applied by TCRdb to the RT-PCR reads, yields one record per CDR3 protein. The sample holds some 600,000 distinct CDR3 sequences, approximately 14% seen once. The chain links TRBV7-2 to TRBJ2-7; D unresolved. The receptor was derived from a man aged 50-60 years who received an inactivated influenza vaccine. The sample was PBMCs from blood, taken 14 to 15 days before vaccination. The CDR3 nucleotides are TGTGCCAGCAGCTTTTCGCCATCCACCTACGAGCAGTACTTC. Translating gives CASSFSPSTYEQYF.